The TCR beta chain described here comes from a study of beta chain features in type 1 diabetes. This clone was detected a few times. Its antigen is as yet unknown. Expressed TCRB transcripts were sequenced because the isolated RNA had all been reverse transcribed beforehand. The method was immunoSEQ multiplex PCR; TCRdb's version includes in-frame clones alone and lacks a portion of them. Of 600,000 to 750,000 clones in the sample, roughly an eighth were seen once. Trimming removed 3 bases from V and 5 bases from J; junction bases left unmatched: 1. There are 13 residues in the CDR3. CDR1 is SSHAT, CDR2 FNYEAQ, per germline (reference sequence). Whole-study findings and limits: There was a moderate but significant shortening of TCRB CDR3s in all four CD4+ subsets of Type 1 diabetes patients.

The chain couples TRBV7-7 to TRBJ2-1; 7 bases align to TRBD1. Sequenced sample: naive CD4+ T cells from blood. The clonotype was recovered from a man aged 30 to 45 with type 1 diabetes. CDR3 in amino acids: CASSLGQNNEQFF. The CDR3 coding sequence is TGTGCCAGCAGCTTGGGACAGAACAATGAGCAGTTCTTC.